This T cell receptor beta chain was recorded in a study of blood T cells in healthy people across ages (dated by TCRdb to between 2014 and 2017). Notes on the research overall: Template switching captured roughly one uniquely barcoded TCR beta cDNA molecule per two T cells in model experiments. The study measured age-related changes in TCR beta repertoire diversity using deep sequencing normalized with unique cDNA molecular identifiers. To avoid experimental bias, donors of different ages were randomly spread across the sequencing lanes. For two donors (one aged 18 to 30 and one aged 80 or older), the study analyzed two additional independent replicas of 1 million unique cDNA reads from the same blood draw. Four age groups were formed from the donors: young (average roughly 15 years), middle-aged (less than 40), aged (about 62) and long-lived (around 82). What the work shows at the level of the full study, not this receptor alone: Observed TCR beta diversity per million T cells fell roughly linearly with age, and a significant reduction was already apparent by age around 40. The CMV infection status of donors was not known, potentially confounding age-related changes in expanded clonotypes. Conclusive comparison of naive and antigen-experienced compartments was prevented by the profiling of bulk unsorted PBMCs. Estimates of total diversity based on one million sequenced T cells were considered lower bounds and underestimates. Compared with the aged group, the long-lived group had more naive CD4+ T cells, fewer expanded clones and increased TCR diversity, suggesting age selection. The percentage of naive T cells measured by flow cytometry correlated strongly with observed TCR beta diversity.

A word on this clonotype: Its antigen is still unknown. The record has no base qualities; no much larger clone is one base away.

Library generation was performed with 5' RACE. TCRdb names Illumina HiSeq 2500 as the instrument used. A second PCR of roughly 7 to 11 cycles was performed with a sample-barcoded 5' primer and a J-beta primer mix. A unique molecular identifier was introduced onto each TCR beta cDNA molecule by a template-switch 5' adaptor carrying 12 random nucleotides. At least 3 million CDR3-containing paired-end reads were obtained from each sample. The Mint cDNA synthesis kit, primed by a TRBC-specific oligonucleotide, was used to synthesize first-strand cDNA from all RNA. Following uracil-DNA glycosylase treatment, a first 18-cycle PCR with universal primers M1SS and BC2_uni_R was performed on all cDNA. In the paper's pipeline: For normalization, 1 million high-quality reads, each with a distinct molecular identifier, were randomly selected from each sample. Instead of being binned into consensus sequences, reads that shared molecular identifiers were thrown out. MiTCR, set to a Q25 quality threshold and the strictest error-elimination algorithm, was used for CDR3 identification, clonotype clustering and error correction. Lower-bound total TCR beta diversity was estimated with a nonparametric unseen species model using Euler transformation. TCRdb cleaned the public reads at Q25 with fastp, built clones with MiXCR and kept in-frame beta chains. Rows are unified per CDR3 protein, each entry keeping the most common DNA and genes. TCRdb assigned the V and J calls; the authors' analysis was not used. Within this sample are about 970,000 distinct CDR3 sequences, with roughly 51% of them counted one time only. 20% to 25% of the sample goes to the ten largest clones.

Systemically healthy Caucasian individuals from Russia, 39 in total and aged roughly 6 to 90 years, were included as donors. Roughly 9.5 milliliters of peripheral blood were drawn from each donor into EDTA-treated Vacutainer tubes. Ficoll-Paque density-gradient centrifugation was used to isolate PBMCs, with at least 7 million obtained per sample. Trizol reagent was used to extract total RNA from the PBMCs, yielding at least 5 micrograms per sample. The percentages of naive CD45RAhigh/CD27high T cells were determined by flow cytometry on a PBMC aliquot from every donor. Relative to germline, V is missing 4 bases and J is missing 1 base, with 7 bases of the junction outside any gene match. The germline V gene gives CDR1 as ENHRY and CDR2 as SYGVKD. Including the terminal cysteine and phenylalanine, the CDR3 comprises 16 residues. The retained sequence is limited to the CDR3, 48 bases, with the frame set at the first base.

The sequence is built from TRBV10-3 and TRBJ2-5; TRBD1 lines up with 9 middle nucleotides. The specimen was blood. This sequence was found in a woman aged 55-70 years in good health. The CDR3 in this case is CAISAGGQGGQETQYF. The bases read TGTGCCATCAGTGCTGGGGGACAGGGCGGCCAAGAGACCCAGTACTTC.